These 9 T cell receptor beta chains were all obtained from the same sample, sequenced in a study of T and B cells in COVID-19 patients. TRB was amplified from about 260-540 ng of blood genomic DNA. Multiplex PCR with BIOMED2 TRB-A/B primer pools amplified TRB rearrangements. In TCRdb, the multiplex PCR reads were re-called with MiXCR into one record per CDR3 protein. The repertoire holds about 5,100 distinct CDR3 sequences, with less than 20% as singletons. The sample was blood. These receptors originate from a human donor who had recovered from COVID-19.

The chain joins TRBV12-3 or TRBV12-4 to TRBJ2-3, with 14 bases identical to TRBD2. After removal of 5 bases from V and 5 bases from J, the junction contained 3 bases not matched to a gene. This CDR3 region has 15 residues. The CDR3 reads CASSLGLAGVDTQYF. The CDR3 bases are TGTGCCAGCAGTCTGGGACTAGCGGGAGTAGATACGCAGTATTTT.

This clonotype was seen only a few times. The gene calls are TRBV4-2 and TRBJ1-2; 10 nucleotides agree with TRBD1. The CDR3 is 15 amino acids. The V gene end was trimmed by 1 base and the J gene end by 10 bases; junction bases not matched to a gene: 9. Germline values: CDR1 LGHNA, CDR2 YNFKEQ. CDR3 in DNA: TGTGCCAGCAGCCAAGTTTCCATAGGGACAGGGGACTACACCTTC. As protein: CASSQVSIGTGDYTF.

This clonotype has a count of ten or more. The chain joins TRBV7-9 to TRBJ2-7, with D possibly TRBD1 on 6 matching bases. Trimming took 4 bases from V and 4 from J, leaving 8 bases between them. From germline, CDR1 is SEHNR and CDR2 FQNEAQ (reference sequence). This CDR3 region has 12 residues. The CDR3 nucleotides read TGTGCCAGCAGCTACGGACAGTACGAGCAGTACTTC. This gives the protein CASSYGQYEQYF.

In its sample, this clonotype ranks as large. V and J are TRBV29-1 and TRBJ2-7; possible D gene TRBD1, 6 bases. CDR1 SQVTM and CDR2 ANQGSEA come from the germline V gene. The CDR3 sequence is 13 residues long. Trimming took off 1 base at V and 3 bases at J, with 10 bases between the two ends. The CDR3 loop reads CSVEGGTFYEQYF. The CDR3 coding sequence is TGCAGCGTTGAAGGGGGGACATTCTACGAGCAGTACTTC.

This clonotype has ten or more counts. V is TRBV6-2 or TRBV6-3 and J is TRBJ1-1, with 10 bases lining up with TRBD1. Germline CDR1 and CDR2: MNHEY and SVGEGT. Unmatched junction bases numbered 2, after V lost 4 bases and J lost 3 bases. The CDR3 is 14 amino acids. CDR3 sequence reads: CASSSTGGYTEAFF. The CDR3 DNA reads TGTGCCAGCAGTTCGACAGGGGGCTACACTGAAGCTTTCTTT.

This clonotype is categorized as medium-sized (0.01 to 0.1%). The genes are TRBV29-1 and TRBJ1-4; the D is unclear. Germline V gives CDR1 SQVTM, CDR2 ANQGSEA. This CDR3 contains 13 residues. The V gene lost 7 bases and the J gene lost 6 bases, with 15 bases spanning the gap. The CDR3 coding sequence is TGCAGCGCCTACCCGTCAGTGGATGAAAAACTGTTTTTT. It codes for CSAYPSVDEKLFF.

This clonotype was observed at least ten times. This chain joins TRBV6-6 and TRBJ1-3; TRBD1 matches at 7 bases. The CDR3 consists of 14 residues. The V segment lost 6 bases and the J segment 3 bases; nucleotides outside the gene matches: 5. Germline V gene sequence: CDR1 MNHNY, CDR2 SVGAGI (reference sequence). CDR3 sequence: CASSQTGIGNTIYF. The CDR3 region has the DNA TGTGCCAGCAGCCAGACAGGGATTGGAAACACCATATATTTT.

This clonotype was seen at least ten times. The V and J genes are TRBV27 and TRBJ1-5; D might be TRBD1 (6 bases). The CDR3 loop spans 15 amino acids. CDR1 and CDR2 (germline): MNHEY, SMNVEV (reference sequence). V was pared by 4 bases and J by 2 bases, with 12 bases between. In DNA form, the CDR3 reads TGTGCCAGCAGTTCCCTGGAGGGGGGCAATCAGCCCCAGCATTTT. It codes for CASSSLEGGNQPQHF.

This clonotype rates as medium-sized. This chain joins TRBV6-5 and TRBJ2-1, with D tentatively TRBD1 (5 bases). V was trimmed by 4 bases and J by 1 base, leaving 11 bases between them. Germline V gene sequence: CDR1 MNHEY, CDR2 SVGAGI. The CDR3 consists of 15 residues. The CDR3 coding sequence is TGTGCCAGCAGTTCTGGGCAGGGATCCTACAATGAGCAGTTCTTC. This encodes CASSSGQGSYNEQFF.